The following is a TCR beta chain sequence with its context. Its matching antigen is unknown. Noted time point: week 23, last vaccination. In the vaccine, a single dose held 300 ug of the mutant IDH1 20-mer peptide, along with topical imiquimod. This record belongs to a study of a mutant IDH1 vaccine in newly diagnosed glioma. The wider study: Vaccines were first given 4-6 weeks after radiotherapy alone, or with temozolomide cycles.

The data were produced by immunoSEQ multiplex PCR, yet TCRdb's version contains in-frame clones alone and is incomplete. The sample holds 82,000 or so clones, 65% to 90% seen once. This CDR3 contains 12 residues. The germline V and J ends were trimmed by 2 bases and 7 bases, with 9 bases remaining between them. Germline lookup yields CDR1 GTSNPN and CDR2 SVGIG (reference sequence). The TCR sequence derives from a man aged 30-40 years with glioma. Some clones in this sample may be carry-over from other donors' samples. The source was PBMCs, collected from a glioma patient whose treatment included an IDH1 peptide vaccine. The gene calls are TRBV30 and TRBJ2-1; D is unclear. The CDR3 here is CAWSLLGNEQFF. In DNA, the CDR3 is TGTGCCTGGAGTTTGCTAGGGAATGAGCAGTTCTTC.